Described below is a single T cell receptor beta chain sequence and its context. What it recognizes is unknown. With 5 bases removed from V and 5 bases from J, the gap between germline ends came to 12 bases. Germline CDR1 and CDR2: PRHDT and FYEKMQ (reference sequence). The CDR3 loop spans 14 amino acids. Blood got drawn at baseline, again on cycle 4 day 1, and then on cycle 7 day 1. The sample comes from a study of OX40 agonist ivuxolimab in advanced cancers. Across the whole study: The study gave patients intravenous ivuxolimab at 0.01 to 10 mg/kg every 2 weeks. Averaging about 60 years in age, with a range of 23 to 79, the cohort was more than 75% male.

Regarding the study as a whole: Some nonresponders also had low normalized T-cell clonal expansion.

The method was immunoSEQ multiplex PCR; TCRdb's version includes in-frame clones alone and lacks a portion of them. Of 30,000 or so clones in the sample, about four fifths were seen once. The sample in question was CD4+ or CD8+ T cells sorted from blood, obtained in a trial of the OX40 agonist ivuxolimab. This sequence was found in an adult with an advanced solid tumor such as melanoma, head and neck, liver or kidney cancer. This chain connects TRBV13 to TRBJ1-4; no clear D gene. The chain's CDR3 is CASSTDGGNEKLFF. Written as DNA, the CDR3 is TGTGCCAGCAGCACGGACGGCGGAAATGAAAAACTGTTTTTT.